This TCR beta chain was identified during a study of cytomegalovirus exposure and HLA in healthy donors. In the case of this clone: Antigen: not known.

General study findings and limits: When analyzed later, a missense DCLRE1C variant was found to be linked to TCR beta V- and J-gene trimming. The study recorded 164 TCR beta chains that were cytomegalovirus-associated.

CDR1 and CDR2 from the germline V gene are KGHSH and LQKENI. This CDR3 has 14 amino acids. Trimming removed 0 bases from V and 7 bases from J, with 13 bases in between. PCR amplification relied on 60 Vbeta primers (plus 13 Jbeta primers). TCRdb keeps only in-frame clones here, not all; method: immunoSEQ multiplex PCR. The data contain 90,000 or so clones, about 75% of them singletons. This rearrangement joins TRBV18 to TRBJ2-7; possible D gene TRBD2, 5 bases. Sequenced sample: PBMCs. The source of this sequence is a young man in good health and CMV-seropositive. The CDR3 nucleotides are TGTGCCAGCTCACCACCCGTCAGTTCGGGGGAGCAGTACTTC. Encoded protein: CASSPPVSSGEQYF. The entire variable domain, with the rest obtained from reference TRBV18 and TRBJ2-7, is as follows: NAGVMQNPRHLVRRRGQEARLRCSPMKGHSHVYWYRQLPEEGLKFMVYLQKENIIDESGMPKERFSAEFPKEGPSILRIQQVVRGDSAAYFCASSPPVSSGEQYFGPGTRLTVT.